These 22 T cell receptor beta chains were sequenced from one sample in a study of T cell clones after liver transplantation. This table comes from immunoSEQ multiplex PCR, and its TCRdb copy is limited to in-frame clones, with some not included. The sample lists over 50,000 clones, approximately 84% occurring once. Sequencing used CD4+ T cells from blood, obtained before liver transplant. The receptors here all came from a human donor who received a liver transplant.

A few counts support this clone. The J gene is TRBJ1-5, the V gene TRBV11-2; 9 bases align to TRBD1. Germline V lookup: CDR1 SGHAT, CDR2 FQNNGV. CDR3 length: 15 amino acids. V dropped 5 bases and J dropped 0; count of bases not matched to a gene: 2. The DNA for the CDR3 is TGTGCCAGCAGCACGACAGGGGGTAGCAATCAGCCCCAGCATTTT. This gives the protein CASSTTGGSNQPQHF.

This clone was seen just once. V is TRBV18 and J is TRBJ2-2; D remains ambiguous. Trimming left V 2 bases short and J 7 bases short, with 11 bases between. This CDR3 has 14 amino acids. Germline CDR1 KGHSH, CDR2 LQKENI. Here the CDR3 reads CASSPSRTDGELFF. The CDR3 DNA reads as TGTGCCAGCTCACCAAGCAGGACCGACGGGGAGCTGTTTTTT. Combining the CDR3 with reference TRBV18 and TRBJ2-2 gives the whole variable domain NAGVMQNPRHLVRRRGQEARLRCSPMKGHSHVYWYRQLPEEGLKFMVYLQKENIIDESGMPKERFSAEFPKEGPSILRIQQVVRGDSAAYFCASSPSRTDGELFFGEGSRLTVL.

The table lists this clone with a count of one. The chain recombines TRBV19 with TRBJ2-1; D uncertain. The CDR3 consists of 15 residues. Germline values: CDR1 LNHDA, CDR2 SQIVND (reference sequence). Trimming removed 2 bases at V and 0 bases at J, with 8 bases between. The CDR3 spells CASSIQARSYNEQFF. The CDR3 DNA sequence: TGTGCCAGTAGTATACAGGCTCGCTCCTACAATGAGCAGTTCTTC.

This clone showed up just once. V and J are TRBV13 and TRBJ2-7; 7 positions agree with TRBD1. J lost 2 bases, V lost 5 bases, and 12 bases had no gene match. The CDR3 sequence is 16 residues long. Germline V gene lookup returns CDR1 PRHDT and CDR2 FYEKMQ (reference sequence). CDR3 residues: CASSLGQPTTPYEQYF. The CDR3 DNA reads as TGTGCCAGCAGCCTGGGACAGCCAACGACCCCCTACGAGCAGTACTTC.

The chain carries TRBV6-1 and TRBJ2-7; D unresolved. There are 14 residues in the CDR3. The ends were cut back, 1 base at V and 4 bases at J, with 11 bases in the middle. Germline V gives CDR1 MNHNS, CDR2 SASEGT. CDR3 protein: CASSEEVGRYEQYF. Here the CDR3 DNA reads TGTGCCAGCAGTGAAGAGGTTGGCAGATACGAGCAGTACTTC.

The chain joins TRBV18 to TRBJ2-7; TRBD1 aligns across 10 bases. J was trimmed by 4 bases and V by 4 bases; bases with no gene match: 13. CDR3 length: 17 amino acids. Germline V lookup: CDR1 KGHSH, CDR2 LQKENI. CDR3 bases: TGTGCCAGCTCACAATCCCGGGACAGGGGTACGATTTACGAGCAGTACTTC. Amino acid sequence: CASSQSRDRGTIYEQYF.

This CDR3 is CASSLQSSNTGELFF. The CDR3 bases are TGTGCCAGCAGCTTACAATCCAGTAACACCGGGGAGCTGTTTTTT. The chain links TRBV11-2 to TRBJ2-2; no firm D call. From germline, CDR1 is SGHAT and CDR2 FQNNGV. V was pared by 2 bases and J by 2 bases, with 9 bases between. CDR3 length: 15 amino acids.

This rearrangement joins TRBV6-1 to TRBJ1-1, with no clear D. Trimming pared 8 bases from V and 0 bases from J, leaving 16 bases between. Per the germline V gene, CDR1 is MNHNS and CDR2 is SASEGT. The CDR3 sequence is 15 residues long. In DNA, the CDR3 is TGTGCCAGCTTAGATCTAGCAGCGATGAACACTGAAGCTTTCTTT. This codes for CASLDLAAMNTEAFF.

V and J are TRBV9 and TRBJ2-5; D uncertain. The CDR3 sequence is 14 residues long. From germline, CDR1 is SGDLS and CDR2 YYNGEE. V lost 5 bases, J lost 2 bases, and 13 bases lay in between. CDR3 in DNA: TGTGCCAGCAGTGGTACACAAGTTCAAGAGACCCAGTACTTC. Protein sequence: CASSGTQVQETQYF.

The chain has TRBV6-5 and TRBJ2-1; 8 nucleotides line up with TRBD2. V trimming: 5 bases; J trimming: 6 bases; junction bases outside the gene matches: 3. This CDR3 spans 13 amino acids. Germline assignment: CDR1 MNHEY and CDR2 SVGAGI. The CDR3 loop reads CASSRGGPNEQFF. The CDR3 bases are TGTGCCAGCAGTCGCGGGGGGCCCAATGAGCAGTTCTTC.

The CDR3 DNA reads TGTGCCAGCAAAGGACAGGGGGCTAATTCACCCCTCCACTTT. As protein: CASKGQGANSPLHF. The V and J genes are TRBV6-4 and TRBJ1-6; 11 bases align to TRBD1. The CDR3 consists of 14 residues. Germline trimming cut 7 bases from V and 6 bases from J; bases unmatched to any gene: 2. In germline, CDR1 is MRHNA, CDR2 SNTAGT.

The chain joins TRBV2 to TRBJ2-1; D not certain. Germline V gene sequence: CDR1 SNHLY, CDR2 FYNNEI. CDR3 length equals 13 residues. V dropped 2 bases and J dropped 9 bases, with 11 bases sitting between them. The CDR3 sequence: CASSERLWSEQFF. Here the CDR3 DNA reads TGTGCCAGCAGTGAAAGGCTATGGAGTGAGCAGTTCTTC.

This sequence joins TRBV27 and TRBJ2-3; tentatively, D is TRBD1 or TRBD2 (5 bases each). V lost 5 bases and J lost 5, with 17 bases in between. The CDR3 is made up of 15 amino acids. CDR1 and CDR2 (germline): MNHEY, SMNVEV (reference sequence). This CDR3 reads CASSPIGTLGDTQYF. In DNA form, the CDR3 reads TGTGCCAGCAGTCCCATCGGGACCCTGGGAGATACGCAGTATTTT.

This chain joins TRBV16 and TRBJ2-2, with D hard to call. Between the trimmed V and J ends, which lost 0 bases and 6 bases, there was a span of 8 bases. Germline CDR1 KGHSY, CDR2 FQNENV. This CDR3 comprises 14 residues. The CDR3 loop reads CASSQSSGPGELFF. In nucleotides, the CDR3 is TGTGCCAGCAGCCAATCATCTGGGCCCGGGGAGCTGTTTTTT.

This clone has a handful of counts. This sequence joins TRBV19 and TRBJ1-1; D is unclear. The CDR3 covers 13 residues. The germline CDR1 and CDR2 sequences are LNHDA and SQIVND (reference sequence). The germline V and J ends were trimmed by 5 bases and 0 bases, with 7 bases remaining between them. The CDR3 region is CASSEGMNTEAFF. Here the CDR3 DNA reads TGTGCCAGTAGTGAGGGCATGAACACTGAAGCTTTCTTT.

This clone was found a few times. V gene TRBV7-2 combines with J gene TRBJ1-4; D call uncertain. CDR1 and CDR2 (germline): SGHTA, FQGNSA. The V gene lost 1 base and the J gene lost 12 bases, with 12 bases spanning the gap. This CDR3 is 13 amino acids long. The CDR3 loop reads CASSLGPTRELFF. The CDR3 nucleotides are TGTGCCAGCAGCTTAGGTCCGACGAGGGAACTGTTTTTT.

The CDR3 sequence is CASSPGMAGVYEQYF. In nucleotides, the CDR3 is TGTGCCAGCTCACCAGGAATGGCGGGGGTCTACGAGCAGTACTTC. The chain combines TRBV18 with TRBJ2-7; 7 bases align to TRBD2. V shed 2 bases, J shed 3 bases, and the junction held 7 bases outside the gene matches. This CDR3 has 15 residues. CDR1 and CDR2 from the germline V gene are KGHSH and LQKENI.

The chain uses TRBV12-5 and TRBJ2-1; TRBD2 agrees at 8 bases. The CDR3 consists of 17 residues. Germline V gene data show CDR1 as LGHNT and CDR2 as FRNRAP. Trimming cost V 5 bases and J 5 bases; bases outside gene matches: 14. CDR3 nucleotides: TGTGCTAGTGGTCCATCGGTCGTAGCGGGGACCAACAATGAGCAGTTCTTC. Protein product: CASGPSVVAGTNNEQFF.

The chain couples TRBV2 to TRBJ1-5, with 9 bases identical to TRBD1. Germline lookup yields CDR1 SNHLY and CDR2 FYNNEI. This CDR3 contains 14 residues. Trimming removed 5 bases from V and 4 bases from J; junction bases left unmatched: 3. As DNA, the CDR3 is TGTGCCAGCAGTTCCGACAGGGGGAATCAGCCCCAGCATTTT. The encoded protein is CASSSDRGNQPQHF.

The CDR3 is CASSLPGKLETQYF. For the CDR3, the DNA is TGTGCCAGCAGCTTACCAGGGAAGCTGGAGACCCAGTACTTC. The chain combines TRBV7-6 with TRBJ2-5; perhaps TRBD1 as D (5 bases). CDR3 length: 14 amino acids. Germline CDR1 is SGHVS and CDR2 is FNYEAQ. V was trimmed by 2 bases and J by 5 bases, leaving 12 bases between them.

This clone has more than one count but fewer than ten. Here the CDR3 DNA reads TGCAGCGTTCGCCAGGGGGCCTCCTACGAGCAGTACTTC. Translating gives CSVRQGASYEQYF. The chain uses TRBV29-1 and TRBJ2-7; TRBD1 matches 8 bases. The J segment lost 0 bases and the V segment lost 5 bases, leaving 3 bases of the junction unmatched. This CDR3 has 13 amino acids. From germline, CDR1 is SQVTM and CDR2 ANQGSEA.

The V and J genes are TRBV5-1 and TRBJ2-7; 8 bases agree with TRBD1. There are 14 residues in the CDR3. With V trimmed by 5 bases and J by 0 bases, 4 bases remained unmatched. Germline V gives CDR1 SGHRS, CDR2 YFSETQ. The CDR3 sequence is CASRTGTGSYEQYF. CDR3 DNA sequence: TGCGCCAGCAGGACCGGGACAGGCTCCTACGAGCAGTACTTC.